This is a list of T cell receptor beta chains from one sample in a study of T cells in Graves' hyperthyroidism and ophthalmopathy. TCRdb reprocessed the multiplex PCR reads with MiXCR, giving one entry per CDR3 protein. The table shows 350,000 to 450,000 distinct CDR3 sequences, with around 15% occurring only once. The specimen was blood. These TCRs come from a man between 50 and 59 years old with Graves' ophthalmopathy. Both conserved end residues are part of each CDR3. D genes are given only for firm matches. Rows may omit the clone size; those that give it use once, few, many or a size class.

-,TRBJ2-7,many,TRBV4-1,CASSQGPVGEQYF,TGCGCCAGCAGCCAAGGACCTGTGGGGGAGCAGTACTTC
-,TRBJ2-7,-,TRBV19,CASSIHAWVEQYF,TGTGCCAGTAGTATCCATGCCTGGGTCGAGCAGTACTTC
TRBD2,TRBJ2-3,many,TRBV4-1,CASSQFQREFGTDTQYF,TGCGCCAGCAGCCAATTTCAGCGGGAGTTCGGCACAGATACGCAGTATTTT
TRBD2,TRBJ2-5,-,TRBV7-2,CASSLAPGLAGLSQETQYF,TGTGCCAGCAGCTTGGCCCCGGGACTAGCGGGACTTTCCCAAGAGACCCAGTACTTC
TRBD2,TRBJ2-1,many,TRBV3-1,CASSPTSGRGDEQFF,TGTGCCAGCAGCCCTACTAGCGGGAGAGGCGATGAGCAGTTCTTC
-,TRBJ1-1,many,TRBV12-3/TRBV12-4,CASRRTVNTEAFF,TGTGCCAGCAGAAGGACAGTAAACACTGAAGCTTTCTTT
TRBD2,TRBJ2-1,-,TRBV6-6,CASSYLTSGSGEQFF,TGTGCCAGCAGTTACCTTACTAGCGGGTCTGGTGAGCAGTTCTTC
TRBD2,TRBJ2-5,many,TRBV10-2,CASSPIAGVPQETQYF,TGCGCCAGCAGTCCGATAGCGGGAGTCCCCCAAGAGACCCAGTACTTC
TRBD2,TRBJ2-7,many,TRBV30,CAWRSGGYEQYF,TGTGCCTGGAGGTCGGGGGGCTACGAGCAGTACTTC
TRBD2,TRBJ2-5,many,TRBV28,CASSFGTSGRPYQETQYF,TGTGCCAGCAGTTTCGGGACTAGCGGGAGACCGTACCAAGAGACCCAGTACTTC
-,TRBJ1-1,-,TRBV3-1,CASSPRGGAGTEAFF,TGTGCCAGCAGCCCTCGGGGGGGGGCGGGTACTGAAGCTTTCTTT
-,TRBJ2-1,many,TRBV2,CASSAKNEQFF,TGTGCCAGCAGTGCGAAGAATGAGCAGTTCTTC
TRBD1,TRBJ2-1,many,TRBV3-1,CASSQDLAFSTGQGPYNEQFF,TGTGCCAGCAGCCAAGATTTGGCATTTAGTACGGGACAGGGGCCGTACAATGAGCAGTTCTTC
-,TRBJ1-1,many,TRBV6-1,CASSATGLQNTEAFF,TGTGCCAGCAGTGCCACGGGCCTGCAAAACACTGAAGCTTTCTTT
-,TRBJ2-1,few,TRBV5-8,CASSPGSPGESSYNEQFF,TGTGCCAGCAGCCCCGGTTCCCCGGGGGAAAGCTCCTACAATGAGCAGTTCTTC
-,TRBJ1-1,many,TRBV28,CASSQLGGVGAFF,TGTGCCAGCAGCCAGCTAGGGGGAGTAGGAGCTTTCTTT
-,TRBJ2-6,-,TRBV19,CASSMTGPLSGANVLTF,TGTGCCAGTAGTATGACAGGCCCACTCTCTGGGGCCAACGTCCTGACTTTC
-,TRBJ2-7,many,TRBV18,CAGGRTDYEQYF,TGTGCCGGGGGCCGGACAGACTACGAGCAGTACTTC
TRBD2,TRBJ2-1,few,TRBV9,CASSETSGRFDEQFF,TGTGCCAGCAGCGAGACTAGCGGGAGATTTGATGAGCAGTTCTTC
-,TRBJ1-1,many,TRBV2,CASSEQGRMNTEAFF,TGTGCCAGCAGTGAACAGGGGCGTATGAACACTGAAGCTTTCTTT
-,TRBJ2-1,few,TRBV20-1,CSARDLDSSTSYNEQFF,TGCAGTGCTAGAGATCTTGACAGTTCCACCTCCTACAATGAGCAGTTCTTC
TRBD1,TRBJ1-1,many,TRBV18,CASSPATGGSEAFF,TGTGCCAGCTCACCAGCTACAGGGGGTAGTGAAGCTTTCTTT